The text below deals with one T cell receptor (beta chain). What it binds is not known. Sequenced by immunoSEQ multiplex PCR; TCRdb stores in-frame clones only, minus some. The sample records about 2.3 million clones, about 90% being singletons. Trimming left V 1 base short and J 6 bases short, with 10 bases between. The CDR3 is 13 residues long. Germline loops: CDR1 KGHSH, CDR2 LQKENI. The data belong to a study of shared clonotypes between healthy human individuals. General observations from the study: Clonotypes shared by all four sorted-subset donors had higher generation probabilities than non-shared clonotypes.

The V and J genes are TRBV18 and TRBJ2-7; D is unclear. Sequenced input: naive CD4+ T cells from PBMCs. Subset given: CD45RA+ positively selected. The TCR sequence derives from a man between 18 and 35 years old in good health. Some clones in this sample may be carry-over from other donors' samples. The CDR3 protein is CASSPREVAEQYF. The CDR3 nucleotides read TGTGCCAGCTCACCACGGGAAGTGGCCGAGCAGTACTTC.